This TCR beta chain appears in the sequencing data of a study of blood T cell repertoires in COVID-19. Whole-study context: Acute and convalescent COVID-19 samples came from the United States, Italy and Spain.

J was trimmed by 6 bases and V by 1 base; bases with no gene match: 6. CDR3 length: 16 amino acids. From germline, CDR1 is WSHSY and CDR2 SAAADI. Original processing notes: Using reference gene primer amplification, nucleated cell counts were estimated. Assay: immunoSEQ multiplex PCR; the TCRdb copy retains only in-frame clones and omits some. D and trimming come from the DNA, and the V and J calls and clone size come from that table. The sample shows around 180,000 clones, under 85% of them seen only once. Sequencing was performed on PBMCs or T cells enriched from blood (not recorded which). This chain joins TRBV10-2 and TRBJ2-2, with TRBD1 matching over 9 bases. The source is a man between 45 and 60 years old who had recovered from COVID-19. CDR3 residues: CASSEYGTGSSGELFF. CDR3 bases: TGCGCCAGCAGTGAGTATGGGACAGGGAGTTCCGGGGAGCTGTTTTTT.